The entry below describes one TCR beta chain. Its antigen remains unknown. TCRdb re-derived calls from the RT-PCR reads in MiXCR, one entry per CDR3 protein. The sample has approximately 530,000 distinct CDR3 sequences, 10% to 15% seen once. The sample is drawn from a study of response to subunit inactivated influenza vaccine. Broader study findings: Every seasonal influenza vaccination brings in few new T cells, the authors suggested.

Germline V gives CDR1 MNHNS, CDR2 SASEGT. CDR3 size: 13 residues. The V gene lost 6 bases and the J gene lost 1 base, with 6 bases spanning the gap. The sequences come from PBMCs from blood, collected more than 35 days after vaccination. This receptor was taken from a man aged 50-59 years who received an inactivated influenza vaccine. The chain couples TRBV6-1 to TRBJ2-2; D is ambiguous. Here the CDR3 DNA reads TGTGCCAGCAGGAAGGTGAACACCGGGGAGCTGTTTTTT. It translates to CASRKVNTGELFF.